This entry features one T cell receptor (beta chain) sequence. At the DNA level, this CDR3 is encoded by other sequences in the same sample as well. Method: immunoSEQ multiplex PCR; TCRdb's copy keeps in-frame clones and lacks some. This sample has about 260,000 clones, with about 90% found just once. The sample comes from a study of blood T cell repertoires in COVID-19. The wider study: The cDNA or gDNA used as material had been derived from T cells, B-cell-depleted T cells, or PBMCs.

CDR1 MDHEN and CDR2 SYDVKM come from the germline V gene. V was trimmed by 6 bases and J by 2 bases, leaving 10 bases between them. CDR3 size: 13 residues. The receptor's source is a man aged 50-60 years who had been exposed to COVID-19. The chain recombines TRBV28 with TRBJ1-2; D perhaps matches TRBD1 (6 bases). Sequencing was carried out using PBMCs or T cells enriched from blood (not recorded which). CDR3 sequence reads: CASSLGGNYGYTF. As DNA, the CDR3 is TGTGCCAGCAGCTTAGGGGGGAACTATGGCTACACCTTC.